Below, one TCR beta chain is given with its context. Trimming left V 4 bases short and J 2 bases short, with 14 bases between. Germline lookup yields CDR1 SGHTA and CDR2 FQGNSA. The CDR3 is made up of 15 amino acids. These data come from a study of blood T cell repertoires in COVID-19. Whole-study context: Collection of acute and convalescent COVID-19 samples took place in the United States, Italy and Spain. T cells, B-cell-depleted T cells, or PBMCs supplied cDNA or gDNA.

In the original processing: By means of reference gene primer amplification, nucleated cell counts were estimated. Some clones are missing from TCRdb's copy, which holds only in-frame ones; the method was immunoSEQ multiplex PCR. The DNA gave D and trimming, while V, J and clone size come from that table. The table shows about 46,000 clones, with 75% to 90% occurring only once. V gene TRBV7-2 combines with J gene TRBJ1-2; possible D gene TRBD1, 5 bases. The source is a woman over 75 with COVID-19, enrolled during active disease. Sequencing was done on a sample of peripheral blood. CDR3 sequence reads: CASSWSGLPNYGYTF. CDR3 sequence (DNA): TGTGCCAGCAGCTGGTCGGGACTCCCCAACTATGGCTACACCTTC. The complete variable domain, with remaining parts taken from reference TRBV7-2 and TRBJ1-2, reads GAGVSQSPSNKVTEKGKDVELRCDPISGHTALYWYRQSLGQGLEFLIYFQGNSAPDKSGLPSDRFSAERTGGSVSTLTIQRTQQEDSAVYLCASSWSGLPNYGYTFGSGTRLTVV.